This T cell receptor (beta chain) was observed in a study of T cell changes during pregnancy in multiple sclerosis. V was pared by 0 bases and J by 6 bases, with 9 bases of the junction left unmatched. Germline-derived CDR1 and CDR2 are MNHEY and SVGAGI. This CDR3 region has 16 residues. Assay: immunoSEQ multiplex PCR; the TCRdb copy retains only in-frame clones and omits some. The table lists fewer than 110,000 clones, 75% to 95% of them singletons. The chain employs TRBV6-5 and TRBJ2-3, with 7 bases lining up with TRBD2. The TCR was taken from a female donor with multiple sclerosis, enrolled in a pregnancy study. The sequences come from peripheral blood, collected in the second trimester of pregnancy. The CDR3 sequence is CASSYSIAGDFDTQYF. The CDR3 bases are TGTGCCAGCAGTTACTCGATTGCGGGAGACTTTGATACGCAGTATTTT.